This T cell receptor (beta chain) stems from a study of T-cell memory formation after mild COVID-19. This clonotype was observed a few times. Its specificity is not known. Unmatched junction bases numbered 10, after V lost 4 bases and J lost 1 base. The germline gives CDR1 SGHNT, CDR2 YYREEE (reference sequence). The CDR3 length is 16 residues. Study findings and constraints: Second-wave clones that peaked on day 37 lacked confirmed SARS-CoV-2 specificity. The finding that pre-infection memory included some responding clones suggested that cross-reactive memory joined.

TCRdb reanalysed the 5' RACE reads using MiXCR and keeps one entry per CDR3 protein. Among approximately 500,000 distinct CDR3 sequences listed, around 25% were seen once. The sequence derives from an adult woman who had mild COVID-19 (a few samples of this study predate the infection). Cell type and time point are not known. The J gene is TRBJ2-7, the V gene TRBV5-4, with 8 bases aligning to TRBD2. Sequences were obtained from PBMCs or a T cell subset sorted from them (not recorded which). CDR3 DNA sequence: TGTGCCAGCAGCCCTGAGAGAGCGGGAGAATCCTACGAGCAGTACTTC. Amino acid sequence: CASSPERAGESYEQYF.